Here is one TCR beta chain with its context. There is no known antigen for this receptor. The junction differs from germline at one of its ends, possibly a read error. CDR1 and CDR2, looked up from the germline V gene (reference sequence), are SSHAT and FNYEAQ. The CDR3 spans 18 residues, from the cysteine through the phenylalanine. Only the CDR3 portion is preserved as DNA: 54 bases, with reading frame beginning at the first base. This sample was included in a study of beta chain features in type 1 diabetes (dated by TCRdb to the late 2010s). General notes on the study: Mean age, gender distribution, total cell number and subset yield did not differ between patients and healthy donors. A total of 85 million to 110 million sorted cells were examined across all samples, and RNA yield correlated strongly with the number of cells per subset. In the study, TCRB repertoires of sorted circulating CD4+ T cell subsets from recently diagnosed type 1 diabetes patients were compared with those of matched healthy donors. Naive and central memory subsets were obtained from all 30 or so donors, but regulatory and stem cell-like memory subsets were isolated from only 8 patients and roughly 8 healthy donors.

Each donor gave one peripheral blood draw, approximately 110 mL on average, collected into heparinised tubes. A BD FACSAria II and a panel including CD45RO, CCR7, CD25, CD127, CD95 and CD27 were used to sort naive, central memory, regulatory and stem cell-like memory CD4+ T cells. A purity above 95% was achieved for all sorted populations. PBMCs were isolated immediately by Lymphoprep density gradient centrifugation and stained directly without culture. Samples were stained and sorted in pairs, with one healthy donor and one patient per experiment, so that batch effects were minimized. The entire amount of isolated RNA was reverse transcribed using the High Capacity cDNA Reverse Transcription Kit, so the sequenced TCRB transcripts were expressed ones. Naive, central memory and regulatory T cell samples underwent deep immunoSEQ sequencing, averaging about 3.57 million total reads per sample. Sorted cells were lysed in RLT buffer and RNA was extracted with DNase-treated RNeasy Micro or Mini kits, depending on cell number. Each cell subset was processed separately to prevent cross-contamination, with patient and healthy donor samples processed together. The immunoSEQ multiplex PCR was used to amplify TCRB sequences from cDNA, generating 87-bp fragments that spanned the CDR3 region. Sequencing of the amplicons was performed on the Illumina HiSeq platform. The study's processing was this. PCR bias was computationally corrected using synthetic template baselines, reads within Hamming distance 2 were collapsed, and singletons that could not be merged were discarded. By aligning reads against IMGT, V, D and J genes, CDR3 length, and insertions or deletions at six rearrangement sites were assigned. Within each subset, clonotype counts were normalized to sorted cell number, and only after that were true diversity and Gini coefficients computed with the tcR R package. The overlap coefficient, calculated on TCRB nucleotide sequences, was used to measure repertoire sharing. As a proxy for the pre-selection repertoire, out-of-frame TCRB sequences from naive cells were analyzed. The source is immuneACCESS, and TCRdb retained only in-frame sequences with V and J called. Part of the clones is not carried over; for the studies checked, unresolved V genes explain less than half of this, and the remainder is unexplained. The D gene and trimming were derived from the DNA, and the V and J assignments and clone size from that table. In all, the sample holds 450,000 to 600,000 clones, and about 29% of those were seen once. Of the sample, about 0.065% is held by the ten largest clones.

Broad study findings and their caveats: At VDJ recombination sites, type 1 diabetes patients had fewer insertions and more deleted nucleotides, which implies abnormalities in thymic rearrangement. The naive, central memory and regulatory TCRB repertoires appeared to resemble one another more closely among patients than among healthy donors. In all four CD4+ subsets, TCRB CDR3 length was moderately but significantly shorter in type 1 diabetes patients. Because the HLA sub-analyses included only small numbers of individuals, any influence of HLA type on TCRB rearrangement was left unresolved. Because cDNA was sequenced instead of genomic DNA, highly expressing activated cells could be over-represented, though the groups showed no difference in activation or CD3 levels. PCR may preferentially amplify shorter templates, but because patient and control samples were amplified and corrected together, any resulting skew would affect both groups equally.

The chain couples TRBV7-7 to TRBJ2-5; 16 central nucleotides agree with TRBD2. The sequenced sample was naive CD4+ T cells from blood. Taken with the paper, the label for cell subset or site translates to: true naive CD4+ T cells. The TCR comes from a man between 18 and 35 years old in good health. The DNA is TGTGCTAGCAGCTTAGCGCCGGGACTAGCGGGAGGGTTCGAGACCCAGTACTTC. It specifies CASSLAPGLAGGFETQYF.